The rows below give T cell receptor beta chains drawn from one sample of a study of T cell responses to AZD1222 COVID-19 vaccine. Some clones are missing from TCRdb's copy, which holds only in-frame ones; the method was immunoSEQ multiplex PCR. The top ten hold about 3.3% of the sample, which has roughly 140,000 clones, around 90% seen once. This specimen was peripheral blood, taken 28 days after the second AZD1222 dose. Receptors originate from an adult who received the AZD1222 COVID-19 vaccine. Both conserved end residues are part of each CDR3. A D gene is named only where the DNA matches it firmly. Size is omitted from some rows. Given values are once, few, many or a class for expanded clones.

j_call	d_call	clone_size	v_call	cdr3_aa	cdr3_nt
TRBJ1-1	.	.	TRBV2	CASKVGMENTEAFF	TGTGCCAGCAAGGTGGGGATGGAGAACACTGAAGCTTTCTTT
TRBJ2-2	.	.	TRBV7-9	CASTPANTGELFF	TGTGCCAGCACCCCAGCTAACACCGGGGAGCTGTTTTTT
TRBJ2-7	TRBD1	.	TRBV7-9	CASSLLRTGIDEQYF	TGTGCCAGCAGCTTACTCAGGACAGGGATAGACGAGCAGTACTTC
TRBJ2-7	TRBD2	.	TRBV11-2	CASSLVGTSGRWGYEQYF	TGTGCCAGCAGCTTAGTCGGTACTAGCGGGCGATGGGGGTATGAGCAGTACTTC
TRBJ1-2	.	.	TRBV5-4	CASSFPTGRYGYTF	TGTGCCAGCAGCTTTCCGACAGGACGCTATGGCTACACCTTC
TRBJ1-2	TRBD1	.	TRBV3-1/TRBV3-2	CASGQGSPGYTF	TGTGCCAGTGGACAGGGAAGCCCCGGCTACACCTTC
TRBJ1-2	.	once	TRBV12-5	CASGSTGNYGYTF	TGTGCTAGTGGTTCCACAGGGAACTATGGCTACACCTTC
TRBJ1-1	.	.	TRBV27	CATQFAGGAEAFF	TGTGCCACCCAGTTTGCCGGGGGGGCTGAAGCTTTCTTT
TRBJ1-1	.	.	TRBV5-6	CASSLDRAGRWGTEAFF	TGTGCCAGCAGCTTGGACAGGGCAGGGAGGTGGGGCACTGAAGCTTTCTTT
TRBJ1-2	.	.	TRBV10-3	CAISVGGGSYGYTF	TGTGCCATCAGTGTAGGGGGGGGAAGTTATGGCTACACCTTC
TRBJ2-1	.	few	TRBV27	CASVQGPSYNEQFF	TGTGCCAGCGTGCAGGGCCCCTCCTACAATGAGCAGTTCTTC
TRBJ1-5	.	.	TRBV2	CASSEQGIQPQHF	TGTGCCAGCAGTGAACAGGGTATTCAGCCCCAGCATTTT
TRBJ2-7	.	.	TRBV4-2	CASSQQSGEDEQYF	TGTGCCAGCAGCCAACAGTCGGGGGAGGACGAGCAGTACTTC
TRBJ1-2	TRBD1	.	TRBV7-9	CASSTDRGHYGYTF	TGTGCCAGCAGCACAGACAGGGGTCACTATGGCTACACCTTC
TRBJ2-5	.	.	TRBV19	CASSASGATYQETQYF	TGTGCCAGTAGTGCCAGCGGAGCGACGTACCAAGAGACCCAGTACTTC
TRBJ2-3	TRBD2	.	TRBV4-2	CASSLSLAGGSDTQYF	TGTGCCAGCAGCCTCTCACTAGCGGGAGGCTCAGATACGCAGTATTTT
TRBJ2-7	TRBD2	few	TRBV3-1/TRBV3-2	CASSQGLAGLYEQYF	TGTGCCAGCAGCCAAGGACTAGCGGGGCTCTACGAGCAGTACTTC
TRBJ2-7	.	.	TRBV21-1	CASSKDGGGASYEQYF	TGTGCCAGCAGCAAAGATGGGGGAGGTGCCTCCTACGAGCAGTACTTC
TRBJ1-1	TRBD1	.	TRBV11-2	CASSADRAQGAFF	TGTGCCAGCAGCGCCGACAGGGCCCAGGGAGCTTTCTTT
TRBJ1-2	TRBD1	.	TRBV6-5	CASEDGTGLYGYTF	TGTGCCAGCGAGGACGGGACAGGCCTCTATGGCTACACCTTC
TRBJ1-2	.	.	TRBV7-8	CASSLVERTAPYGYTF	TGTGCCAGCAGCTTAGTGGAGAGGACAGCTCCCTATGGCTACACCTTC
TRBJ2-2	TRBD1	.	TRBV9	CASSAAGTGGYRVSTGELFF	TGTGCCAGCAGCGCCGCCGGGACAGGAGGGTATAGAGTGAGCACCGGGGAGCTGTTTTTT
TRBJ2-1	TRBD2	.	TRBV5-4	CASSSGTSGNNEQFF	TGTGCCAGCAGCTCGGGGACTAGCGGGAACAATGAGCAGTTCTTC
TRBJ2-2	TRBD2	.	TRBV6-5	CASISGEGGELFF	TGTGCCAGCATCTCCGGGGAGGGCGGGGAGCTGTTTTTT
TRBJ1-2	.	.	TRBV2	CASRDYGYTF	TGTGCCAGCAGGGACTATGGCTACACCTTC
TRBJ1-1	.	.	TRBV24-1	CATPLAPDTEAFF	TGTGCCACCCCGCTCGCACCTGACACTGAAGCTTTCTTT
TRBJ1-4	.	.	TRBV29-1	CSCQRGIGEKLFF	TGCAGCTGCCAGCGGGGGATTGGCGAAAAACTGTTTTTT
TRBJ2-7	TRBD1	.	TRBV3-1/TRBV3-2	CASSQGSGPRGEQYF	TGTGCCAGCAGCCAAGGGAGCGGCCCCAGGGGGGAGCAGTACTTC
TRBJ2-7	TRBD1	.	TRBV19	CASSALGQGFRNEQYF	TGTGCCAGTAGTGCCCTGGGACAGGGTTTTAGGAACGAGCAGTACTTC
TRBJ2-3	.	.	TRBV2	CASSGQGGGDTQYF	TGTGCCAGCAGTGGACAGGGCGGGGGAGATACGCAGTATTTT
TRBJ1-1	.	.	TRBV5-1	CASSLGTFFTEAFF	TGCGCCAGCAGCTTGGGGACATTCTTCACTGAAGCTTTCTTT
TRBJ1-5	TRBD1	.	TRBV7-8	CASSEVPGQGQPQHF	TGTGCCAGCAGTGAGGTCCCGGGACAGGGCCAGCCCCAGCATTTT
TRBJ1-3	.	.	TRBV3-1/TRBV3-2	CASSPLTSSGNTIYF	TGTGCCAGCAGCCCACTGACGTCCTCTGGAAACACCATATATTTT
TRBJ2-7	.	.	TRBV29-1	CSVDAGSTYEQYF	TGCAGCGTTGACGCAGGATCTACCTACGAGCAGTACTTC
TRBJ1-2	.	.	TRBV19	CASKRLDRLNYGYTF	TGTGCCAGTAAACGACTTGACAGGTTAAACTATGGCTACACCTTC
TRBJ1-5	.	.	TRBV12-5	CASGLSPIPPQHF	TGTGCTAGTGGTTTGTCCCCCATCCCGCCCCAGCATTTT
TRBJ1-5	.	once	TRBV12-5	CASGFHQPQHF	TGTGCTAGTGGTTTTCATCAGCCCCAGCATTTT
TRBJ2-7	.	.	TRBV5-1	CASSAAGDGQYF	TGCGCCAGCAGCGCTGCAGGGGATGGGCAGTACTTC
TRBJ2-7	.	.	TRBV19	CASSKPSYEQYF	TGTGCCAGTAGTAAACCCTCCTACGAGCAGTACTTC
TRBJ2-5	.	.	TRBV18	CASSPQARQETQYF	TGTGCCAGCTCACCGCAGGCTAGACAAGAGACCCAGTACTTC
TRBJ2-7	.	.	TRBV19	CASKVSGVSYEQYF	TGTGCCAGTAAAGTATCGGGGGTATCCTACGAGCAGTACTTC
TRBJ2-7	.	.	TRBV18	CASSPPVTYEQYF	TGTGCCAGCTCACCACCGGTTACATACGAGCAGTACTTC
TRBJ2-1	TRBD2	.	TRBV30	CAWSGAGGSISYNEQFF	TGTGCCTGGAGTGGTGCGGGAGGCTCCATTTCGTACAATGAGCAGTTCTTC
TRBJ2-7	TRBD2	.	TRBV6-5	CASTAGVGEQYF	TGTGCCAGCACAGCGGGAGTAGGCGAGCAGTACTTC
TRBJ2-1	TRBD2	.	TRBV25-1	CASSTSSGSYNEQFF	TGTGCCAGCAGCACTTCTAGCGGAAGCTACAATGAGCAGTTCTTC
TRBJ2-5	.	.	TRBV12-3/TRBV12-4	CASSPWTQETQYF	TGTGCCAGCAGTCCATGGACCCAAGAGACCCAGTACTTC
TRBJ1-3	.	.	TRBV5-4	CASRQSGTGNTIYF	TGTGCCAGCAGACAGTCAGGGACTGGAAACACCATATATTTT
TRBJ1-1	.	few	TRBV29-1	CSVGLGYAFF	TGCAGCGTTGGTTTAGGGTACGCTTTCTTT
TRBJ2-7	TRBD2	once	TRBV15	CATSRGTSATYEQYF	TGTGCCACCAGCAGAGGTACTAGCGCTACCTACGAGCAGTACTTC
TRBJ2-1	.	.	TRBV18	CASSPPASAIHNEQFF	TGTGCCAGCTCACCACCGGCCAGCGCGATACACAATGAGCAGTTCTTC
TRBJ1-6	.	once	TRBV9	CASSETRQGNSPLHF	TGTGCCAGCAGCGAAACAAGGCAGGGAAATTCACCCCTCCACTTT
TRBJ2-5	TRBD1	.	TRBV7-8	CASRNRGLGETQYF	TGTGCCAGCAGAAACAGGGGGCTGGGAGAGACCCAGTACTTC
TRBJ2-7	.	.	TRBV18	CASSSSLDSYEQYF	TGTGCCAGCTCATCATCCCTGGACAGCTACGAGCAGTACTTC
TRBJ2-7	.	.	TRBV28	CATRQDVSYEQYF	TGTGCCACTCGACAGGATGTCTCCTACGAGCAGTACTTC
TRBJ1-1	.	.	TRBV7-8	CASSPPREILMNTEAFF	TGTGCCAGCAGCCCTCCGAGGGAGATACTCATGAACACTGAAGCTTTCTTT
TRBJ1-2	TRBD1	.	TRBV12-3/TRBV12-4	CASSPGQGYGYTF	TGTGCCAGCAGTCCCGGACAGGGGTATGGCTACACCTTC